The clone carrying this T cell receptor (beta chain) was seen just once. The antigen is not known. The missing conserved phenylalanine or tryptophan at the end of this CDR3 makes a read error likely. What was amplified from RNA transcripts were TCR beta CDR3 regions. With the HTBI primer set, the TCR CDR3 went through a first round of RT-PCR. MiXCR, run by TCRdb on the multiplex PCR reads, gives a single entry per CDR3 protein. Among roughly 550,000 distinct CDR3 sequences listed, more than 15% were seen once. This record comes from a study of T cells in Graves' hyperthyroidism and ophthalmopathy. General study points: Most clonotypes expanded in thyroid above 0.001 were likewise present in blood.

Patients were excluded for uncontrolled infection, other autoimmune disease, pregnancy or lactation. Clinical symptoms, serum thyroxine and TRAb, thyroid ultrasound and orbital computed tomography together formed the diagnostic basis. The sequenced sample was blood. This clonotype originated in a woman aged 30 to 39 with Graves' ophthalmopathy.

DNA for the CDR3: TGTGCCAGCAGTTTAAAGGCCAGGGGAAATGAGCAGTTCTCC. As protein: CASSLKARGNEQFS. This rearrangement joins TRBV12-3 or TRBV12-4 to TRBJ2-1, with a possible D match to TRBD1 (6 bases). The CDR3 consists of 14 residues. Between the trimmed V and J ends, which lost 2 bases and 7 bases, there was a span of 12 bases.